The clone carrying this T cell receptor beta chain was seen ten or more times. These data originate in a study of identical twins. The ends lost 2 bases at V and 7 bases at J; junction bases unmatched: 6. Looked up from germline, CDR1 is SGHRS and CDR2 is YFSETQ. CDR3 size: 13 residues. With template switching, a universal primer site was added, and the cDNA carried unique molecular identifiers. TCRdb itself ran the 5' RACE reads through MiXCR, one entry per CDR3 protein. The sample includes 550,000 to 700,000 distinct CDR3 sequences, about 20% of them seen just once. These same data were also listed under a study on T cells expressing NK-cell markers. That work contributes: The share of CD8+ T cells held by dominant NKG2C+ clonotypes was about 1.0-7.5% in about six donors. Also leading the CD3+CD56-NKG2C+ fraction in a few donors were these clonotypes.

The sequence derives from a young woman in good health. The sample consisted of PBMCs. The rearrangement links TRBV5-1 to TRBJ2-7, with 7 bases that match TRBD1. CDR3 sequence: CASSFSGGREQYF. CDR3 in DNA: TGCGCCAGCAGCTTCTCAGGGGGTCGGGAGCAGTACTTC.